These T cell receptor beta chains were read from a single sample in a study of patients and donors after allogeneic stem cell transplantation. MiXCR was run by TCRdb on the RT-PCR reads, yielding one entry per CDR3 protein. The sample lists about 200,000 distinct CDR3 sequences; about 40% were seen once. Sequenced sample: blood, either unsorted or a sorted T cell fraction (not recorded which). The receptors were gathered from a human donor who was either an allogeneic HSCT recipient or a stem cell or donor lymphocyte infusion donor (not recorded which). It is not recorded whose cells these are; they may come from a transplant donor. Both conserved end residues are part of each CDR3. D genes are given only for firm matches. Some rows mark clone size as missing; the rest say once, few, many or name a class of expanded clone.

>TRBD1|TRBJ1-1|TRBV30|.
TGTGCCTGCTCGACAGGGAGGAGGACTGAAGCTTTCTTT
CACSTGRRTEAFF
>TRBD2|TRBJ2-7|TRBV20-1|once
TGCAGTGCTCTGACTAGCGGGAGGGAGGAGGGTTACGAGCAGTACTTC
CSALTSGREEGYEQYF
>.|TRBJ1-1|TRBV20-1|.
TGCAGTGCTAGAGAACAGGGAGGAACTGAAGCTTTCTTT
CSAREQGGTEAFF
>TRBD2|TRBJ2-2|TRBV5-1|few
TGCGCCAGCAGCTTGGTTGCTAGCGGGAGTACAAGCACCGGGGAGCTGTTTTTT
CASSLVASGSTSTGELFF
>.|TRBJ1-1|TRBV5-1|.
TGCGCCAGCAGCTTGGCCCAAATAGGGACTGAAGCTTTCTTT
CASSLAQIGTEAFF
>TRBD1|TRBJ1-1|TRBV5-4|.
TGTGCCAGCAGCGGGCGACAGGGGTTCACTGAAGCTTTCTTT
CASSGRQGFTEAFF
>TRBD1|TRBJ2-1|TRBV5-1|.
TGCGCCAGCAGCCTAGGACAGGGGCTTCAGGGGCAGTTCTTC
CASSLGQGLQGQFF
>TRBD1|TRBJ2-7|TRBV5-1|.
TGCGCCAGCAGCCCAGGACAGGGGGCCTCTTCCTACGAGCAGTACTTC
CASSPGQGASSYEQYF
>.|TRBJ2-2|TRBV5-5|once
TGTGCCAGCAGCTTGGAGATGACAGCCCCCTTGAACACCGGGGAGCTGTTTTTT
CASSLEMTAPLNTGELFF
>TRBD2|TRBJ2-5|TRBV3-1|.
TGTGCCAGCAGCCAAGGCAGCGGGAGATTTATGGAGACCCAGTACTTC
CASSQGSGRFMETQYF
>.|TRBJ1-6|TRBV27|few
TGTGCCAGCAGTTTATCGGGTGGGACCTCCTATAATTCACCCCTCCACTTT
CASSLSGGTSYNSPLHF
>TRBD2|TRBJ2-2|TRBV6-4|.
TGTGCCAGCAGTGTACGGGAGGCGGGCACCGGGGAGCTGTTTTTT
CASSVREAGTGELFF
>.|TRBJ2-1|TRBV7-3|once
TGTGCCAGCAGCCCGCGGGACCGCATCTCCTACAATGAGCAGTTCTTC
CASSPRDRISYNEQFF
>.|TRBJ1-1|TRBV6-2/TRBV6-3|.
TGTGCCAGCACCTTGACACCGGTGAACACTGAAGCTTTCTTT
CASTLTPVNTEAFF
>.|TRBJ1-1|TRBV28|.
TGTGCCAGCAGTTTAGATGGACAGTCAGCTTTCTTT
CASSLDGQSAFF
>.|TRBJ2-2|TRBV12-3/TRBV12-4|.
TGTGCCAGCAGTTTATTAGGCCGAAACACCGGGGAGCTGTTTTTT
CASSLLGRNTGELFF
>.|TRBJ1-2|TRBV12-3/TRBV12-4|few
TGTGCCACCACCGAAGCTAACTATGGCTACACCTTC
CATTEANYGYTF
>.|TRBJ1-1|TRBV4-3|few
TGCGCCAGCAGCCAAGATTTTACCGGGTTTGGGTTTAACACTGAAGCTTTCTTT
CASSQDFTGFGFNTEAFF
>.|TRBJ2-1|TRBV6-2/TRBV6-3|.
TGTGCCAGCAGCATCTTGGGGGCCAGGGGCAATGAGCAGTTCTTC
CASSILGARGNEQFF
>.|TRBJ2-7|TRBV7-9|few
TGTGCCAGCAGCTTTACACTTCTAACCCGCGAGCAGTACTTC
CASSFTLLTREQYF
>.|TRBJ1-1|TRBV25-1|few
TGTGCCAGCAGTGAATCAGGTGGGGGTGAAGCTTTCTTT
CASSESGGGEAFF
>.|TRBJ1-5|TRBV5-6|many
TGTGCCAGCAGCTTATTAGTAGGGTTTGGTCAGCCCCAGCATTTT
CASSLLVGFGQPQHF
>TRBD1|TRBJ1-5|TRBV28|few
TGTGCCAGCAGTCTCCAGGGGGTCAGCAATCAGCCCCAGCATTTT
CASSLQGVSNQPQHF
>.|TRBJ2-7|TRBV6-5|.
TGTGCCAGCAGTTCCGTCCCAGTCCCCTCCTACGAGCAGTACTTC
CASSSVPVPSYEQYF
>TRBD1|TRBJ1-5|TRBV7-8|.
TGTGCCAGCAGCTTAGGAGACGCAGGGGGCGGCAATCAGCCCCAGCATTTT
CASSLGDAGGGNQPQHF
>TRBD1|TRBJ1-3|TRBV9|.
TGTGCCAGCAGCTTCGGGACAGGGACAGGAAACACCATATATTTT
CASSFGTGTGNTIYF
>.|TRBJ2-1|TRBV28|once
TGTGCCAGCATGCCCAGATACAATGAGCAGTTCTTC
CASMPRYNEQFF
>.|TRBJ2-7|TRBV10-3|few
TGTGCCATCAGTGAGCCCGAGTTCGCAGGACGGTCCTACGAGCAGTACTTC
CAISEPEFAGRSYEQYF
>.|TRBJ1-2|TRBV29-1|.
TGCAGCTTTCGGGATGACGGAATTAACTATGGCTACACCTTC
CSFRDDGINYGYTF
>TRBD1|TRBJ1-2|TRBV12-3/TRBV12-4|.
TGTGCCAGCACTGCAGGGGGCTATAGGGATGGCTACACCTTC
CASTAGGYRDGYTF
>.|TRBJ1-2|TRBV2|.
TGTGCCAGCAGTGAAGGGAAATACCCCTATGGCTACACCTTC
CASSEGKYPYGYTF
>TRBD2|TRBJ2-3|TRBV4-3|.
TGCGCCAGCAGCCAAGGGGCACTAGCGAGGACAGATACGCAGTATTTT
CASSQGALARTDTQYF
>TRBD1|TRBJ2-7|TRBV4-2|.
TGTGCCAGCAGCCAAGAGGTGACAGGGGTCTCCTACGAGCAGTACTTC
CASSQEVTGVSYEQYF
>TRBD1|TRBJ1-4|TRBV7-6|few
TGTGCCAGCAGCTCACCCTGGACAGGAAAAAAAGAAAAACTGTTTTTT
CASSSPWTGKKEKLFF
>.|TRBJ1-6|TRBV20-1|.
TGCAGTGCTAGAGAGCCGGGGAATTCACCCCTCCACTTT
CSAREPGNSPLHF
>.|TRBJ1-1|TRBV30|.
TGTGCCTGGAGACGACCGAACACTGAAGCTTTCTTT
CAWRRPNTEAFF
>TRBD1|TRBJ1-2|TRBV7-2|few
TGTGCCAGCAGCCCGTGGACAGGACTGAACTATGGCTACACCTTC
CASSPWTGLNYGYTF
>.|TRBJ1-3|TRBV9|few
TGTGCCAGCAGCGGGGGGACAACCTCTGGAAACACCATATATTTT
CASSGGTTSGNTIYF